A single sample is the source of the 20 T cell receptor beta chains below, sequenced in a study of blood T cell repertoires in COVID-19. Only in-frame clones appear in the TCRdb table, and some are missing; sequencing was by immunoSEQ multiplex PCR. This sample has about 190,000 clones, with over 75% found just once. Sequencing was performed on peripheral blood. These TCRs come from a woman aged 35 to 49 who had recovered from COVID-19.

The J gene is TRBJ1-4, the V gene TRBV2; D may be TRBD1 (5 bases). CDR3 length: 17 amino acids. Per germline, CDR1 SNHLY and CDR2 FYNNEI. V dropped 7 bases and J dropped 3 bases, with 21 bases sitting between them. CDR3 bases: TGTGCCAGCAAAGATGGTCAGAAGGGGCTTGCTAATGAAAAACTGTTTTTT. This encodes CASKDGQKGLANEKLFF.

This clone has just one count. The V call is TRBV30, the J call TRBJ1-1; TRBD1 matches at 7 bases. V dropped 8 bases and J dropped 0; count of bases not matched to a gene: 9. This CDR3 spans 14 amino acids. CDR1 is GTSNPN, CDR2 SVGIG, per germline (reference sequence). DNA for the CDR3: TGTGCCACCAGGGGGGCAACCCTGAACACTGAAGCTTTCTTT. Residues: CATRGATLNTEAFF.

The chain has TRBV19 and TRBJ2-3, with TRBD2 identical over 9 bases. Germline values: CDR1 LNHDA, CDR2 SQIVND (reference sequence). V dropped 3 bases and J dropped 2; count of bases not matched to a gene: 15. This CDR3 is 19 amino acids long. This CDR3 is CASSINPFGVAGVTDTQYF. CDR3 DNA sequence: TGTGCCAGTAGTATTAACCCTTTCGGAGTAGCGGGAGTCACAGATACGCAGTATTTT.

Only one count was recorded for this clone. V and J are TRBV2 and TRBJ2-2; 8 bases are shared with TRBD1. The CDR3 length is 13 residues. Germline CDR1 SNHLY, CDR2 FYNNEI. J was trimmed by 6 bases and V by 5 bases; bases with no gene match: 2. CDR3 DNA sequence: TGTGCCAGCAGTATACAGGGGGCCGGGGAGCTGTTTTTT. Translation: CASSIQGAGELFF.

The V and J genes are TRBV5-1 and TRBJ2-5; TRBD1 aligns across 7 bases. V shed 9 bases, J shed 2 bases, and the junction held 7 bases outside the gene matches. The CDR3 runs 13 residues. CDR1 is SGHRS, CDR2 YFSETQ, per germline. The CDR3 bases are TGCGCCACCTCAGGGGGAACGCAAGAGACCCAGTACTTC. Translating it yields CATSGGTQETQYF.

The chain links TRBV18 to TRBJ1-6; 7 nucleotides agree with TRBD1. CDR3 length equals 16 residues. V dropped 3 bases and J dropped 0; count of bases not matched to a gene: 2. Germline CDR1 and CDR2: KGHSH and LQKENI. The CDR3 coding sequence is TGTGCCAGCTCACCGGACAGGAGCTCCTATAATTCACCCCTCCACTTT. It codes for CASSPDRSSYNSPLHF.

The V call is TRBV6-5, the J call TRBJ1-5; the D gene is possibly TRBD1 (5 bases). The germline V gene encodes CDR1 MNHEY and CDR2 SVGAGI. CDR3 size: 14 residues. V lost 7 bases and J 2 bases, leaving 12 bases between the germline ends. DNA for the CDR3: TGTGCCAGCACTCTCAGGGAGGGCAATCAGCCCCAGCATTTT. Its protein is CASTLREGNQPQHF.

The J gene is TRBJ1-1, the V gene TRBV10-3; D might be TRBD1 (5 bases). The CDR3 extends over 14 amino acids. Germline lookup yields CDR1 ENHRY and CDR2 SYGVKD. V lost 4 bases, J lost 1 base, and 10 bases lay in between. CDR3 coding DNA: TGTGCCATCAGTGCTCAGGGCCCGAACACTGAAGCTTTCTTT. Translated: CAISAQGPNTEAFF.

This rearrangement joins TRBV9 to TRBJ2-5, with a weak D call TRBD2 (6 bases). V lost 0 bases to trimming and J lost 4 bases, with 13 bases between them. The length of the CDR3 is 15 residues. Per germline, CDR1 SGDLS and CDR2 YYNGEE. The CDR3 DNA sequence: TGTGCCAGCAGCGTAGGACTAGGAGGTGGAGAGACCCAGTACTTC. It yields the protein CASSVGLGGGETQYF. Together with reference TRBV9 and TRBJ2-5, the CDR3 gives the full variable domain: DSGVTQTPKHLITATGQRVTLRCSPRSGDLSVYWYQQSLDQGLQFLIQYYNGEERAKGNILERFSAQQFPDLHSELNLSSLELGDSALYFCASSVGLGGGETQYFGPGTRLLVL.

The chain joins TRBV4-3 to TRBJ2-1; 8 bases fit TRBD2. J gave up 3 bases and V 3 bases, and 7 bases lay outside the gene matches. Germline CDR1 LGHNA, CDR2 YSLEER. There are 16 residues in the CDR3. The CDR3 coding sequence is TGCGCCAGCAGCCAGACGGGAGGGGATCTCTACAATGAGCAGTTCTTC. This translates into CASSQTGGDLYNEQFF.

V and J are TRBV7-9 and TRBJ1-2, with TRBD1 matching 7 bases. The CDR3 is made up of 15 amino acids. Trimming at V came to 1 base and at J to 5 bases, leaving 7 bases not matched to a gene. Germline CDR1 reads SEHNR; CDR2 reads FQNEAQ (reference sequence). The CDR3 protein is CASSLEQGVLYGYTF. CDR3 DNA sequence: TGTGCCAGCAGCTTAGAGCAGGGGGTATTATATGGCTACACCTTC.

V is TRBV19 and J is TRBJ1-2, with TRBD1 matching over 7 bases. Germline loops: CDR1 LNHDA, CDR2 SQIVND (reference sequence). The CDR3 spans 14 residues. J gave up 1 base and V 7 bases, and 6 bases lay outside the gene matches. The CDR3 protein is CASKTGPVNYGYTF. The CDR3, as DNA: TGTGCCAGTAAGACAGGGCCTGTTAACTATGGCTACACCTTC.

This rearrangement joins TRBV18 to TRBJ1-1, with 9 nucleotides matching TRBD1. This CDR3 region has 16 residues. V dropped 3 bases and J dropped 2; count of bases not matched to a gene: 7. Germline CDR1 is KGHSH and CDR2 is LQKENI. In DNA form, the CDR3 reads TGTGCCAGCTCACCCCAGGGACAGGGAACTAACACTGAAGCTTTCTTT. Its protein is CASSPQGQGTNTEAFF. The full variable domain, in which reference TRBV18 and TRBJ1-1 provide the parts outside the CDR3, is NAGVMQNPRHLVRRRGQEARLRCSPMKGHSHVYWYRQLPEEGLKFMVYLQKENIIDESGMPKERFSAEFPKEGPSILRIQQVVRGDSAAYFCASSPQGQGTNTEAFFGQGTRLTVV.

The chain's CDR3 is CASSMGQGNEQFF. For the CDR3, the DNA is TGTGCCAGTAGTATGGGACAGGGAAATGAGCAGTTCTTC. The chain employs TRBV19 and TRBJ2-1, with 9 bases fitting TRBD1. After removal of 3 bases from V and 7 bases from J, the junction contained 1 base not matched to a gene. The CDR3 spans 13 residues. Germline CDR1 and CDR2: LNHDA and SQIVND (reference sequence).

This chain joins TRBV19 and TRBJ2-7; 8 nucleotides line up with TRBD1. Germline CDR1 LNHDA, CDR2 SQIVND (reference sequence). The CDR3 is 15 amino acids. V was clipped by 5 bases and J by 5 bases; unmatched bases: 11. In nucleotides, the CDR3 is TGTGCCAGTAGTCTAAGGACAGGGATGGTCCACGAGCAGTACTTC. Encoded protein: CASSLRTGMVHEQYF.

The gene calls are TRBV3-1 (or the pseudogene TRBV3-2) and TRBJ2-7; tentatively, D is TRBD2 (5 bases). The V end was cut by 1 base, the J end by 0 bases, with 10 bases between. Germline lookup yields CDR1 LGHDT and CDR2 YNNKEL (reference sequence). The CDR3 is 15 residues long. CDR3 DNA sequence: TGTGCCAGCAGCCAAGCACCTACTAGCTCCTACGAGCAGTACTTC. This gives the protein CASSQAPTSSYEQYF.

The chain joins TRBV29-1 to TRBJ2-2; 8 nucleotides align to TRBD1. Germline V gene sequence: CDR1 SQVTM, CDR2 ANQGSEA. Trimming took 6 bases from V and 3 from J; bases not matched to a gene: 6. The CDR3 is 14 amino acids. CDR3 sequence reads: CSVGQGGYTGELFF. The CDR3 nucleotides are TGCAGCGTCGGACAGGGCGGGTACACCGGGGAGCTGTTTTTT.

The V gene is TRBV7-8, the J gene TRBJ2-7; TRBD2 aligns across 9 bases. Germline V gene sequence: CDR1 SGHVS, CDR2 FQNEAQ. The CDR3 spans 18 residues. The V and J ends lost 5 bases and 5 bases, in that order; junction bases with no gene match: 19. CDR3 sequence reads: CASSPSWASGNPPDEQYF. The CDR3 nucleotides are TGTGCCAGCAGCCCTAGCTGGGCTAGCGGGAACCCACCGGACGAGCAGTACTTC.

The chain recombines TRBV29-1 with TRBJ2-1; 8 bases map to TRBD2. This CDR3 contains 14 residues. The ends lost 4 bases at V and 9 bases at J; junction bases unmatched: 11. Germline V gives CDR1 SQVTM, CDR2 ANQGSEA. The CDR3 reads CSVVVAGRTGEQFF. For the CDR3, the DNA is TGCAGCGTTGTCGTAGCGGGAAGAACCGGTGAGCAGTTCTTC.

This clone has just a few counts. The chain joins TRBV6-5 to TRBJ2-5, with 8 bases lining up with TRBD2. The CDR3 contains 13 residues. The germline CDR1 and CDR2 sequences are MNHEY and SVGAGI. V gave up 8 bases and J gave up 7 bases; unmatched junction bases: 9. Here the CDR3 reads CASELADKRTQYF. DNA of the CDR3: TGTGCCAGCGAACTAGCGGACAAGAGGACCCAGTACTTC.